This TCR beta chain derives from a study of graft-versus-host responses after intestinal transplantation. Study context: Every one of the recipients received anti-thymocyte globulin induction and afterwards took tacrolimus and steroids for around three years. The study, taken as a whole, reports: Declining HvG levels early post-transplant were linked to peak circulating GvH clone levels.

The length of the CDR3 is 15 residues. The germline V gene has CDR1 MGHRA and CDR2 YSYEKL. V lost 4 bases and J lost 4; bases outside the gene matches: 8. The repertoire was sequenced with immunoSEQ multiplex PCR; TCRdb's copy has only in-frame clones and lacks some. Among roughly 96,000 clones listed, over 75% were seen once. Notes on this clone: Its antigen is not known.

The sequencing used unstimulated CD8+ T cells sorted from spleen or lymph node cells, collected before intestinal transplant. This sequence joins TRBV4-1 and TRBJ2-7; 9 nucleotides line up with TRBD2. The receptor's source is a human donor who received an intestinal transplant. CDR3 amino acids: CASSPRAGGVYEQYF. Written as DNA, the CDR3 is TGCGCCAGCAGCCCTAGGGCGGGAGGGGTATACGAGCAGTACTTC.